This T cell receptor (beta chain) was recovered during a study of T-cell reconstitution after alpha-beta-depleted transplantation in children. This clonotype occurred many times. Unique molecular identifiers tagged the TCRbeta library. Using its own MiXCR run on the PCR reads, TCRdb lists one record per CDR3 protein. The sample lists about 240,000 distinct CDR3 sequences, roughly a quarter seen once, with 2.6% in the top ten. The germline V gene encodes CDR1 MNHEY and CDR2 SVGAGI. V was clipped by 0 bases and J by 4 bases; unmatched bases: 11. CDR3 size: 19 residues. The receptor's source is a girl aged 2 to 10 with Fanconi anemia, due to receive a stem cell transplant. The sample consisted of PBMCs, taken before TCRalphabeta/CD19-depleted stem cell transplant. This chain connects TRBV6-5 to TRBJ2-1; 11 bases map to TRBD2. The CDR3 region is CASSYSLAGVIATYNEQFF. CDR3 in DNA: TGTGCCAGCAGTTACTCACTAGCGGGAGTGATCGCTACGTACAATGAGCAGTTCTTC.